The 9 T cell receptor beta chains given below trace back to one sample, sequenced in a study of response to subunit inactivated influenza vaccine. TCRdb reprocessed the RT-PCR reads with MiXCR, giving one entry per CDR3 protein. Among around 850,000 distinct CDR3 sequences listed, less than 20% were seen once. This material consisted of PBMCs from blood, taken roughly 5 days after vaccination. These receptors were taken from a man aged 45-65 years who received an inactivated influenza vaccine.

The chain has TRBV9 and TRBJ2-1; either TRBD1 or TRBD2 may fit D (6 bases each). Germline CDR1 is SGDLS and CDR2 is YYNGEE. The CDR3 is 14 amino acids. The germline V and J ends were trimmed by 3 bases and 9 bases, with 16 bases remaining between them. The DNA for the CDR3 is TGTGCCAGCAGCGCTCGCACCGAGGGGGGTGAGCAGTTCTTC. Its translation is CASSARTEGGEQFF.

This clonotype was picked up a small number of times. The CDR3 is CASSYSTVEYNEQFF. The CDR3 DNA follows: TGTGCCAGCAGTTACTCGACGGTAGAATACAATGAGCAGTTCTTC. The rearrangement uses TRBV6-5 and TRBJ2-1; D is ambiguous. Germline CDR1 is MNHEY and CDR2 is SVGAGI. The CDR3 covers 15 residues. Trimming removed 0 bases from V and 4 bases from J, with 10 bases in between.

There are a few counts of this clonotype. This chain joins TRBV7-9 and TRBJ2-4, with D perhaps TRBD2 (6 bases). V was shortened by 5 bases and J by 2 bases, with 13 bases between the two germline ends. Per germline, CDR1 SEHNR and CDR2 FQNEAQ (reference sequence). This CDR3 has 15 residues. The CDR3 region is CASSPKTSPKNIQYF. The DNA of the CDR3 is TGTGCCAGCAGCCCGAAGACTAGTCCCAAAAACATTCAGTACTTC.

The sample holds a few counts of this clonotype. The chain joins TRBV5-1 to TRBJ1-1, with D unresolved. The CDR3 covers 14 residues. Germline loops: CDR1 SGHRS, CDR2 YFSETQ. The ends were cut back, 0 bases at V and 1 base at J, with 7 bases in the middle. The CDR3 loop reads CASSLGRRNTEAFF. CDR3 bases: TGCGCCAGCAGCTTGGGACGGAGGAACACTGAAGCTTTCTTT.

The chain combines TRBV12-3 or TRBV12-4 with TRBJ1-2; D perhaps matches TRBD1 (5 bases). Trimming took 5 bases from V and 3 from J, leaving 22 bases between them. CDR3 length: 17 amino acids. The CDR3 sequence: CASSPQGRVWHDYGYTF. CDR3 sequence (DNA): TGTGCCAGCAGTCCTCAGGGAAGAGTATGGCACGACTATGGCTACACCTTC.

This clonotype was observed at least ten times. This chain links TRBV20-1 with TRBJ2-7, with D possibly being TRBD2 (6 bases). Germline assignment: CDR1 DFQATT and CDR2 SNEGSKA (reference sequence). This CDR3 is built from 13 residues. Trimming removed 2 bases from V and 6 bases from J, with 14 bases in between. CDR3 protein: CSARRDSPLEQYF. DNA of the CDR3: TGCAGTGCTAGACGGGACTCTCCCCTCGAGCAGTACTTC.

The chain couples TRBV20-1 to TRBJ1-2, with D perhaps matching TRBD1 (6 bases). The CDR3 sequence is 16 residues long. Per germline, CDR1 DFQATT and CDR2 SNEGSKA (reference sequence). V lost 5 bases and J lost 4, with 23 bases in between. CDR3 coding DNA: TGCAGTGCTCCCCTCCACTTAGAAGACAGGAGCTATGGCTACACCTTC. Amino acids: CSAPLHLEDRSYGYTF.

The chain combines TRBV20-1 with TRBJ1-1; D perhaps matches TRBD1 (5 bases). This CDR3 has 13 residues. The V and J ends lost 0 bases and 8 bases respectively, with 13 bases between them. Germline V gives CDR1 DFQATT, CDR2 SNEGSKA (reference sequence). CDR3 sequence (DNA): TGCAGTGCTAGAGATTTTTCGCAGGGAGAAGCTTTCTTT. Protein: CSARDFSQGEAFF.

This clonotype was detected ten times or more. This sequence joins TRBV9 and TRBJ2-1; 9 nucleotides line up with TRBD2. The V gene's germline CDR1 is SGDLS and CDR2 YYNGEE. V lost 0 bases to trimming and J lost 3 bases; unmatched junction nucleotides: 1. CDR3 length equals 15 residues. CDR3 sequence: CASSVGAGGYNEQFF. The CDR3 coding sequence is TGTGCCAGCAGCGTAGGAGCGGGAGGCTACAATGAGCAGTTCTTC.